This T cell receptor (beta chain) was observed in a study of blood T cell repertoires in COVID-19. Across the whole study: The United States, Italy and Spain were the sources of the acute and convalescent COVID-19 samples.

J lost 8 bases, V lost 4 bases, and 14 bases had no gene match. Germline CDR1 reads LGHNA; CDR2 reads YSLEER. The CDR3 covers 16 residues. Only in-frame clones appear in the TCRdb table, and some are missing; sequencing was by immunoSEQ multiplex PCR. The data show about 88,000 clones, 80% to 90% seen once. Input material: peripheral blood. V and J are TRBV4-3 and TRBJ2-1, with 7 bases matching TRBD2. The source is an elderly woman with active COVID-19. The CDR3 coding sequence is TGCGCCAGCAGCCCGTCGGTTGTGCGGGAGTACGATGAGCAGTTCTTC. Translation: CASSPSVVREYDEQFF.